This T cell receptor (beta chain) was retrieved from a study of T-cell reconstitution after alpha-beta-depleted transplantation in children. As it was prepared, the TCRbeta library received unique molecular identifiers. TCRdb re-called the PCR reads with MiXCR, one entry per CDR3 protein. This sample has approximately 500,000 distinct CDR3 sequences, with roughly 27% found just once. With regard to this clonotype: Antigen unknown.

Study-wide results and limits: Several hundred expanded graft clones reportedly supplied alpha-beta T cells about two months after transplant. Certain patients had high TCRbeta diversity at day 60, and it came from recipient T cells and thymic progenitors that survived.

The CDR3 consists of 14 residues. Germline lookup yields CDR1 KGHDR and CDR2 SFDVKD. Deletions cut 2 bases from V and 2 bases from J, with 8 bases between. Specimen: PBMCs, collected before TCRalphabeta/CD19-depleted stem cell transplant. The sequence came from a boy in the first two years of life with Wiskott-Aldrich syndrome, due to receive a stem cell transplant. V and J are TRBV24-1 and TRBJ1-2; no reliable D call. The DNA of the CDR3 is TGTGCCACCAGTGATTCCGGGATCAACTATGGCTACACCTTC. It is translated as CATSDSGINYGYTF.